Below are 31 T cell receptor beta chains sequenced from a single sample in a study of CD8+ T cells in alopecia areata. Extracted from the samples, RNA was reverse transcribed into cDNA to serve as the sequencing template. The assay was immunoSEQ multiplex PCR, and TCRdb's table has in-frame clones only and misses some. The sample includes approximately 280,000 clones, 55% to 70% of them seen just once. The treatment denotes: oral pan-JAK inhibitor, 5-10 mg twice daily. Material: CD4+ T cells sorted from blood, obtained at week 24, from a patient treated with tofacitinib. Receptors were obtained from a human donor with alopecia areata.

This clone was counted only a few times. Its ends do not fully match the called genes, so a read error is possible. The chain links TRBV11-2 to TRBJ2-1; no firm D call. The CDR3 loop spans 14 amino acids. The germline gives CDR1 SGHAT, CDR2 FQNNGV. Here the CDR3 reads CASSLGWSSNEQFF. CDR3 DNA: TGTGCCAGCAGCTTAGGGTGGTCCTCCAATGAGCAGTTCTTC.

This clone was observed a handful of times. The chain is built from TRBV7-2 and TRBJ2-2, with D perhaps matching TRBD2 (6 bases). The CDR3 loop spans 16 amino acids. Germline CDR1 is SGHTA and CDR2 is FQGNSA. V dropped 1 base and J dropped 5 bases, with 14 bases sitting between them. The CDR3 coding sequence is TGTGCCAGCAGCTTAGAGCTAGCGCAGATAACCGGGGAGCTGTTTTTT. Protein: CASSLELAQITGELFF.

The rearrangement joins TRBV15 to TRBJ2-7; D might be TRBD2 (5 bases). Germline CDR1 and CDR2: LNHNV and YYDKDF (reference sequence). This CDR3 comprises 13 residues. Deletions cut 0 bases from V and 7 bases from J, with 10 bases between. The CDR3 DNA sequence: TGTGCCACCAGCAGAGATGCTAGCTATGAGCAGTACTTC. Encoded protein: CATSRDASYEQYF.

The chain recombines TRBV5-4 with TRBJ2-1; D is perhaps TRBD2 (5 bases). The V end lost 1 base, the J end lost 5 bases, and 7 bases lay between the germline ends. CDR3 length: 13 amino acids. The germline V gene has CDR1 SGHNT and CDR2 YYREEE (reference sequence). In nucleotides, the CDR3 is TGTGCCAGCAGCTTGAGCGGCAACAATGAGCAGTTCTTC. It encodes CASSLSGNNEQFF.

This chain uses TRBV30 with TRBJ1-5; tentative D call: TRBD1 (5 bases). CDR1 is GTSNPN, CDR2 SVGIG, per germline (reference sequence). V lost 1 base and J 4 bases, leaving 14 bases between the germline ends. The CDR3 runs 15 residues. CDR3 sequence reads: CAWSDRGRRNQPQHF. Written as DNA, the CDR3 is TGTGCCTGGAGTGATCGGGGCAGGAGAAATCAGCCCCAGCATTTT.

The CDR3 DNA is TGCAGTGCAAGACAGGGTTACATTCAGTACTTC. Residues: CSARQGYIQYF. V and J are TRBV20-1 and TRBJ2-4, with TRBD1 matching over 7 bases. Germline V gene sequence: CDR1 DFQATT, CDR2 SNEGSKA (reference sequence). Trimming cost V 6 bases and J 8 bases; bases outside gene matches: 4. This CDR3 has 11 amino acids.

This clone appeared a few times. This chain uses TRBV28 with TRBJ2-3, with D tentatively TRBD2 (6 bases). Per germline, CDR1 MDHEN and CDR2 SYDVKM. This CDR3 comprises 17 residues. V was shortened by 7 bases and J by 2 bases, with 22 bases between the two germline ends. The CDR3 region is CASTQPRGGTSTDTQYF. CDR3 nucleotide sequence: TGTGCCAGCACCCAACCTCGCGGCGGGACCTCCACAGATACGCAGTATTTT. Based on the CDR3 plus reference TRBV28 and TRBJ2-3, the full variable domain is DVKVTQSSRYLVKRTGEKVFLECVQDMDHENMFWYRQDPGLGLRLIYFSYDVKMKEKGDIPEGYSVSREKKERFSLILESASTNQTSMYLCASTQPRGGTSTDTQYFGPGTRLTVL.

V gene TRBV4-3 combines with J gene TRBJ2-2; 8 nucleotides match TRBD1. V lost 4 bases, J lost 6 bases, and 4 bases stayed unmatched. The CDR3 is made up of 14 amino acids. The germline V gene has CDR1 LGHNA and CDR2 YSLEER. The CDR3 is CASSPWTGPGELFF. The CDR3 coding sequence is TGCGCCAGCAGCCCGTGGACAGGGCCCGGGGAGCTGTTTTTT.

The gene calls are TRBV18 and TRBJ2-2; maybe TRBD1 (5 bases). Trimming removed 2 bases at V and 0 bases at J, with 19 bases between. Germline lookup yields CDR1 KGHSH and CDR2 LQKENI. This CDR3 spans 19 amino acids. The CDR3 loop reads CASSPVRVLPFANTGELFF. The CDR3 nucleotides are TGTGCCAGCTCACCAGTCAGGGTACTCCCGTTCGCGAACACCGGGGAGCTGTTTTTT.

In this sample, this clone turned up a few times. The rearrangement uses TRBV28 and TRBJ2-5; D unclear. Per germline, CDR1 MDHEN and CDR2 SYDVKM. This CDR3 contains 14 residues. V was clipped by 6 bases and J by 1 base, with 12 bases between them. CDR3 nucleotide sequence: TGTGCCAGCAGATCCCTAGGGCCCCAAGAGACCCAGTACTTC. As protein: CASRSLGPQETQYF.

V usage is TRBV30 and J usage is TRBJ1-2; no clear D gene. The V end lost 3 bases, the J end lost 3 bases, and 11 bases lay between the germline ends. Per the germline V gene, CDR1 is GTSNPN and CDR2 is SVGIG (reference sequence). The length of the CDR3 is 13 residues. The CDR3 here is CAWSAGRDYGYTF. The DNA of the CDR3 is TGTGCCTGGAGCGCCGGGAGGGACTATGGCTACACCTTC.

The rearrangement joins TRBV4-2 to TRBJ1-1; no firm D call. The V and J ends lost 1 base and 0 bases respectively, with 6 bases between them. This CDR3 is 14 amino acids long. Germline CDR1 is LGHNA and CDR2 is YNFKEQ. This CDR3 is CASSQADMNTEAFF. Written as DNA, the CDR3 is TGTGCCAGCAGCCAAGCTGACATGAACACTGAAGCTTTCTTT.

The chain employs TRBV6-5 and TRBJ1-5; TRBD1 matches 7 bases. This CDR3 spans 13 amino acids. After removal of 5 bases from V and 5 bases from J, the junction contained 3 bases not matched to a gene. Germline-derived CDR1 and CDR2 are MNHEY and SVGAGI. The CDR3 DNA follows: TGTGCCAGCAGTAGGGACAGTCATCAGCCCCAGCATTTT. Translating it yields CASSRDSHQPQHF.

The chain joins TRBV2 to TRBJ2-3; D is undetermined. CDR3 length equals 12 residues. Germline V gene lookup returns CDR1 SNHLY and CDR2 FYNNEI. Deletions cut 6 bases from V and 10 bases from J, with 14 bases between. The CDR3 bases are TGTGCCAGCAGGCTCGCAGCAGGAGCGCAGTATTTT. It translates to CASRLAAGAQYF.

This clone has just a few counts. Here the CDR3 DNA reads TGTGCCAGCAGCACGTCCCGGGGGGAGCAGTTCTTC. This codes for CASSTSRGEQFF. The chain employs TRBV7-9 and TRBJ2-1, with D perhaps TRBD2 (6 bases). V was shortened by 5 bases and J by 10 bases, with 12 bases between the two germline ends. This CDR3 spans 12 amino acids. Germline CDR1 SEHNR, CDR2 FQNEAQ (reference sequence).

This clone was recorded a few times. The V call is TRBV7-2, the J call TRBJ1-2; 8 bases are shared with TRBD1. V dropped 6 bases and J dropped 7; count of bases not matched to a gene: 7. CDR1 and CDR2 (germline): SGHTA, FQGNSA. The CDR3 runs to 13 residues. CDR3 residues: CASRYTGGSGYTF. CDR3 in DNA: TGTGCCAGCAGGTACACAGGGGGAAGTGGCTACACCTTC.

This clone was seen only once. V gene TRBV2 combines with J gene TRBJ2-7; D unresolved. Trimming removed 6 bases from V and 2 bases from J, with 8 bases in between. This CDR3 has 12 amino acids. Germline CDR1 is SNHLY and CDR2 is FYNNEI. For the CDR3, the DNA is TGTGCCAGCAGACAGAACACCTACGAGCAGTACTTC. It encodes CASRQNTYEQYF.

CDR3: CAQGTGGPKTQYF. The CDR3 coding sequence is TGTGCCCAGGGGACGGGGGGGCCGAAGACCCAGTACTTC. This chain joins TRBV30 and TRBJ2-5; the match to TRBD2 covers 8 bases. This CDR3 has 13 amino acids. CDR1 GTSNPN and CDR2 SVGIG come from the germline V gene (reference sequence). V gave up 8 bases and J gave up 6 bases; unmatched junction bases: 11.

The rearrangement uses TRBV27 and TRBJ2-7, with D uncertain. CDR1 is MNHEY and CDR2 is SMNVEV in the germline V gene (reference sequence). The CDR3 loop spans 13 amino acids. The V end lost 3 bases, the J end lost 3 bases, and 9 bases lay between the germline ends. As DNA, the CDR3 is TGTGCCAGCAGTTTGAGCAGTTACTACGAGCAGTACTTC. The encoded protein is CASSLSSYYEQYF.

The chain couples TRBV7-2 to TRBJ1-1; the match to TRBD1 covers 7 bases. V lost 6 bases to trimming and J lost 5 bases; unmatched junction nucleotides: 9. The CDR3 covers 14 residues. The germline V gene encodes CDR1 SGHTA and CDR2 FQGNSA. This CDR3 reads CASRSRGQRTEAFF. CDR3 nucleotides: TGTGCCAGCAGGAGCCGGGGACAGAGGACTGAAGCTTTCTTT.

This chain connects TRBV6-5 to TRBJ1-2, with D unresolved. V lost 7 bases, J lost 4 bases, and 16 bases lay in between. CDR1 is MNHEY and CDR2 is SVGAGI in the germline V gene. The CDR3 consists of 14 residues. The CDR3 DNA reads as TGTGCCAGCACGCTAAACCGGGCGGGCTATGGCTACACCTTC. Its translation: CASTLNRAGYGYTF.

This chain uses TRBV29-1 with TRBJ1-2; 9 bases are a match to TRBD1. Germline V gene sequence: CDR1 SQVTM, CDR2 ANQGSEA. This CDR3 has 14 amino acids. Trimming took 3 bases from V and 3 from J; bases not matched to a gene: 5. CDR3 nucleotide sequence: TGCAGCGTTGAGACGGGACAGGGATACTATGGCTACACCTTC. Translating gives CSVETGQGYYGYTF.

The rearrangement joins TRBV28 to TRBJ2-1; unclear D gene. Germline V gene data show CDR1 as MDHEN and CDR2 as SYDVKM. V lost 3 bases, J lost 2 bases, and 11 bases lay in between. CDR3 size: 15 residues. The CDR3 loop reads CASSLTSLAYNEQFF. The CDR3 bases are TGTGCCAGCAGTTTGACAAGTTTAGCCTACAATGAGCAGTTCTTC.

The J gene is TRBJ1-3, the V gene TRBV6-5, with D possibly TRBD1 on 6 matching bases. Trimming took 6 bases from V and 1 from J, leaving 10 bases between them. This CDR3 is 14 amino acids long. The germline gives CDR1 MNHEY, CDR2 SVGAGI. This CDR3 reads CASRPTGSGNTIYF. Here the CDR3 DNA reads TGTGCCAGCAGGCCCACAGGGTCTGGAAACACCATATATTTT.

This clone turned up a few times. This chain links TRBV29-1 with TRBJ2-3; perhaps TRBD2 as D (6 bases). V was cut by 3 bases and J by 2 bases, with 18 bases left in between. This CDR3 has 16 residues. Germline values: CDR1 SQVTM, CDR2 ANQGSEA. CDR3 bases: TGCAGCGTTGACAATGAACGGGGGAGTGACACAGATACGCAGTATTTT. Its translation is CSVDNERGSDTDTQYF.

This rearrangement joins TRBV2 to TRBJ2-7; the D is unclear. Deletions cut 4 bases from V and 4 bases from J, with 14 bases between. Germline assignment: CDR1 SNHLY and CDR2 FYNNEI. The CDR3 consists of 14 residues. The CDR3: CASSGGVEPYEQYF. CDR3 in DNA: TGTGCCAGCAGTGGTGGGGTCGAGCCTTACGAGCAGTACTTC.

The chain joins TRBV15 to TRBJ1-2; TRBD1 matches at 8 bases. Germline CDR1 and CDR2: LNHNV and YYDKDF (reference sequence). The J segment lost 3 bases and the V segment lost 4 bases, leaving 1 base of the junction unmatched. The CDR3 has 13 amino acids. The CDR3 region is CATSTGQDYGYTF. The DNA of the CDR3 is TGTGCCACCAGCACGGGACAGGACTATGGCTACACCTTC. Variable domain in full (rest from reference TRBV15 and TRBJ1-2): DAMVIQNPRYQVTQFGKPVTLSCSQTLNHNVMYWYQQKSSQAPKLLFHYYDKDFNNEADTPDNFQSRRPNTSFCFLDIRSPGLGDTAMYLCATSTGQDYGYTFGSGTRLTVV.

With regard to this clone: Other DNA sequences in the sample encode the same CDR3. V gene TRBV19 combines with J gene TRBJ1-1; D gene unclear. V gave up 3 bases and J gave up 0 bases, with 5 bases separating them. Germline values: CDR1 LNHDA, CDR2 SQIVND (reference sequence). There are 13 residues in the CDR3. This CDR3 is CASSIRLNTEAFF. In nucleotides, the CDR3 is TGTGCCAGTAGTATCAGGCTGAACACTGAAGCTTTCTTT. The full variable domain, in which reference TRBV19 and TRBJ1-1 provide the parts outside the CDR3, is DGGITQSPKYLFRKEGQNVTLSCEQNLNHDAMYWYRQDPGQGLRLIYYSQIVNDFQKGDIAEGYSVSREKKESFPLTVTSAQKNPTAFYLCASSIRLNTEAFFGQGTRLTVV.

The gene calls are TRBV7-2 and TRBJ2-7; weak D call: TRBD2 (5 bases). The CDR3 runs 15 residues. Trimming pared 3 bases from V and 5 bases from J, leaving 17 bases between. Germline V gene lookup returns CDR1 SGHTA and CDR2 FQGNSA. The CDR3 reads CASSLTGKTVNEQYF. CDR3 nucleotide sequence: TGTGCCAGCAGCTTGACCGGGAAAACCGTCAACGAGCAGTACTTC.

This chain connects TRBV6-8 to TRBJ2-3; possible D gene TRBD2, 6 bases. From germline, CDR1 is MNHGY and CDR2 SAAAGT. Between the trimmed V and J ends, which lost 2 bases and 1 base, there was a span of 13 bases. This CDR3 comprises 16 residues. CDR3: CASSYEGRGGTDTQYF. Here the CDR3 DNA reads TGTGCCAGCAGTTACGAAGGGCGCGGGGGCACAGATACGCAGTATTTT.

The CDR3 DNA reads as TGTGCCAGCAGCTTAACCGGCGACGAGCAGTACTTC. It codes for CASSLTGDEQYF. The chain joins TRBV11-1 to TRBJ2-7; D gene unclear. CDR1 is SGHAT and CDR2 is FQDESV in the germline V gene (reference sequence). This CDR3 is 12 amino acids long. V lost 2 bases and J 5 bases, leaving 7 bases between the germline ends.